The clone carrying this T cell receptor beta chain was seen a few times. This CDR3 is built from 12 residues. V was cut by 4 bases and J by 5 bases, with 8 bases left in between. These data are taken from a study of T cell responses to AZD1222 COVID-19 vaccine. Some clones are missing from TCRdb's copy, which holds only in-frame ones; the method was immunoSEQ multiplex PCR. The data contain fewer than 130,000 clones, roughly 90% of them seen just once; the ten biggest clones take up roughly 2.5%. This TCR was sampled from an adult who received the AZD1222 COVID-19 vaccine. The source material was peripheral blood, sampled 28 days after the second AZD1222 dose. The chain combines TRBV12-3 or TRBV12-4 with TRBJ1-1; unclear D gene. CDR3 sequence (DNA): TGTGCCAGCAGTTACCAGGCGACTGAAGCTTTCTTT. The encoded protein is CASSYQATEAFF.